The sequence of this T cell receptor (beta chain) was determined in a study of T cells in Graves' hyperthyroidism and ophthalmopathy. RNA transcripts served as the template for amplifying TCR beta CDR3 regions. The primer set for the first-round RT-PCR of the TCR CDR3 was HTBI. TCRdb re-analysed the multiplex PCR reads in MiXCR, keeping a single row per CDR3 protein. The sample has a few hundred thousand distinct CDR3 sequences; more than 15% are singletons. Study-level points and caveats: Most expanded thyroid clonotypes above 0.001 recurred in blood.

The sample holds many counts of this clonotype. Its target is unknown. V lost 5 bases to trimming and J lost 0 bases, with 17 bases between them. CDR3 length equals 17 residues. Germline-derived CDR1 and CDR2 are MDHEN and SYDVKM. Ophthalmopathy patients had moderate-to-severe active disease, CAS ≥3, NOSPECS ≥4, and disease duration under 3 months. Uncontrolled infection, other autoimmune disease, pregnancy and lactation each barred patients from inclusion. Diagnoses rested on clinical symptoms, serum thyroxine and TRAb, thyroid ultrasound and orbital computed tomography. This TCR derives from a woman between 18 and 30 years old with Graves' ophthalmopathy. The chain joins TRBV28 to TRBJ1-5; possibly TRBD1 for D (6 bases). Input material: blood. The DNA for the CDR3 is TGTGCCAGCAGTCCCAAGTACAGGACAGTTAGCAATCAGCCCCAGCATTTT. It translates to CASSPKYRTVSNQPQHF. The entire variable domain, with the rest obtained from reference TRBV28 and TRBJ1-5, is as follows: DVKVTQSSRYLVKRTGEKVFLECVQDMDHENMFWYRQDPGLGLRLIYFSYDVKMKEKGDIPEGYSVSREKKERFSLILESASTNQTSMYLCASSPKYRTVSNQPQHFGDGTRLSIL.